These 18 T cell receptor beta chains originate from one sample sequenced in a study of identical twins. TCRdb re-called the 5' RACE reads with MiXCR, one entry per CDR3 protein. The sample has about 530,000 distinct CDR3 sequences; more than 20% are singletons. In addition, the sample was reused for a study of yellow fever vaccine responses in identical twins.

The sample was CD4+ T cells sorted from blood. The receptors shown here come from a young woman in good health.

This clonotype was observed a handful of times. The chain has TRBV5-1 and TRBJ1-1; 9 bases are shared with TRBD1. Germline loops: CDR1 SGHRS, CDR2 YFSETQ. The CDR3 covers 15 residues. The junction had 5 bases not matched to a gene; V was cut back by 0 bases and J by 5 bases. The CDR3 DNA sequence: TGCGCCAGCAGCTTGGAGACAGGGGGTGGGACTGAAGCTTTCTTT. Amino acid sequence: CASSLETGGGTEAFF.

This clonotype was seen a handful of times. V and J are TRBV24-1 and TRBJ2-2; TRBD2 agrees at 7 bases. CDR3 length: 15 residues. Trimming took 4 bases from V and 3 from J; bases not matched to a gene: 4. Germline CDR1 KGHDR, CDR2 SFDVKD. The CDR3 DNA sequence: TGTGCCACCAGTGAGGCTAGCGGTGACACCGGGGAGCTGTTTTTT. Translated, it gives CATSEASGDTGELFF.

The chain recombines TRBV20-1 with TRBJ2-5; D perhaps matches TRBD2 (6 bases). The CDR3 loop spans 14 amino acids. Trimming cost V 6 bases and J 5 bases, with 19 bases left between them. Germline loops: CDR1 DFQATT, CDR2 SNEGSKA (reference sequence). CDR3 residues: CSARRGPSGETQYF. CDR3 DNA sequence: TGCAGTGCACGAAGGGGCCCGAGCGGGGAGACCCAGTACTTC.

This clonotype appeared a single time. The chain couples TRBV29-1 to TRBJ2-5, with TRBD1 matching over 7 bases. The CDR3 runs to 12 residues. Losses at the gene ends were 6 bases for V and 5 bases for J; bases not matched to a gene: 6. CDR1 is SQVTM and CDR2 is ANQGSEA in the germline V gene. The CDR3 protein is CSVGTVGETQYF. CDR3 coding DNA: TGCAGCGTAGGGACAGTCGGTGAGACCCAGTACTTC. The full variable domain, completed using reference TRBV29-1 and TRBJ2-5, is SAVISQKPSRDICQRGTSLTIQCQVDSQVTMMFWYRQQPGQSLTLIATANQGSEATYESGFVIDKFPISRPNLTFSTLTVSNMSPEDSSIYLCSVGTVGETQYFGPGTRLLVL.

CDR3 region: CASSFRDRDTDTQYF. CDR3 sequence (DNA): TGTGCCAGCAGCTTCCGGGACAGGGATACAGATACGCAGTATTTT. The chain joins TRBV7-9 to TRBJ2-3; 9 bases line up with TRBD1. There are 15 residues in the CDR3. The germline V gene encodes CDR1 SEHNR and CDR2 FQNEAQ (reference sequence). The V and J ends lost 3 bases and 3 bases, in that order; junction bases with no gene match: 4. The whole variable domain, remainder taken from reference TRBV7-9 and TRBJ2-3, is DTGVSQNPRHKITKRGQNVTFRCDPISEHNRLYWYRQTLGQGPEFLTYFQNEAQLEKSRLLSDRFSAERPKGSFSTLEIQRTEQGDSAMYLCASSFRDRDTDTQYFGPGTRLTVL.

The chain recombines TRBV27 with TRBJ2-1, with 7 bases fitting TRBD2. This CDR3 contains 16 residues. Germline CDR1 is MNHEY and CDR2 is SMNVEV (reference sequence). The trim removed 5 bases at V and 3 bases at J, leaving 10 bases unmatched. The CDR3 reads CASSPLGEGGYNEQFF. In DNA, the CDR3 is TGTGCCAGCAGTCCCCTGGGGGAGGGAGGCTACAATGAGCAGTTCTTC.

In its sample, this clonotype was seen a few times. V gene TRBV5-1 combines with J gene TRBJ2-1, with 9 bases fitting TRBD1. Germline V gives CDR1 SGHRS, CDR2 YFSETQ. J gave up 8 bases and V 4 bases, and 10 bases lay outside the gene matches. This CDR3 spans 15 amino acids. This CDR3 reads CASSEGQGNLHEQFF. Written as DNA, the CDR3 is TGCGCCAGCAGCGAAGGACAGGGGAATCTCCATGAGCAGTTCTTC. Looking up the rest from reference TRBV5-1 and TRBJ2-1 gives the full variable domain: KAGVTQTPRYLIKTRGQQVTLSCSPISGHRSVSWYQQTPGQGLQFLFEYFSETQRNKGNFPGRFSGRQFSNSRSEMNVSTLELGDSALYLCASSEGQGNLHEQFFGPGTRLTVL.

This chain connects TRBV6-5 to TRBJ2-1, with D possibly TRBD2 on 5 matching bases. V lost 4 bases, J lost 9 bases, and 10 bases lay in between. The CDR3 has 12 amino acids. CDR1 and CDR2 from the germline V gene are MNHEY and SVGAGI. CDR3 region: CASSSTSGEQFF. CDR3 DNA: TGTGCCAGCAGTTCTACTAGTGGTGAGCAGTTCTTC.

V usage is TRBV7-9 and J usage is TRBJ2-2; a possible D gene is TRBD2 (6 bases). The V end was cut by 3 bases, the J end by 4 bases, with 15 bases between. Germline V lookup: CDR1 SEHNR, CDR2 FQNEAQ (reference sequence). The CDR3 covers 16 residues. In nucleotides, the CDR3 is TGTGCCAGCAGCTTCTCCGGGGGAAAGGTCACCGGGGAGCTGTTTTTT. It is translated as CASSFSGGKVTGELFF.

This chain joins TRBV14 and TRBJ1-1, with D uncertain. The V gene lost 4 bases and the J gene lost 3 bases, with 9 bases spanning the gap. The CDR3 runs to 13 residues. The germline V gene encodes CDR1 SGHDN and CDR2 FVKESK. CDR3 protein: CASSRSGYTEAFF. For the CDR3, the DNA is TGTGCCAGCAGCCGCTCGGGTTACACTGAAGCTTTCTTT.

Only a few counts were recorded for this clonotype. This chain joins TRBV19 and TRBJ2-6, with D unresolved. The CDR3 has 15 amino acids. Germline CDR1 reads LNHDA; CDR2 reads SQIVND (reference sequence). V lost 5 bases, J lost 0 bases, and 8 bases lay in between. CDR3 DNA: TGTGCCAGTAGTGACACAGCCTCTGGGGCCAACGTCCTGACTTTC. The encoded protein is CASSDTASGANVLTF.

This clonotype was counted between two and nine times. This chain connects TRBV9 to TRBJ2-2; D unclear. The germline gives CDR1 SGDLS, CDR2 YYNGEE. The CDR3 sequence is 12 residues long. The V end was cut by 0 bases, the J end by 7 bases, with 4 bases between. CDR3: CASSVVFGELFF. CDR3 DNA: TGTGCCAGCAGCGTAGTCTTCGGGGAGCTGTTTTTT.

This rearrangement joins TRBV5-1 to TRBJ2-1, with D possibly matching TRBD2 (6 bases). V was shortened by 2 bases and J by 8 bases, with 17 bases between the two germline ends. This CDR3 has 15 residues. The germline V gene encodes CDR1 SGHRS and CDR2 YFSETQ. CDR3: CASSLLASLTYEQFF. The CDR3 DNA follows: TGCGCCAGCAGCTTACTAGCCTCCCTTACGTATGAGCAGTTCTTC.

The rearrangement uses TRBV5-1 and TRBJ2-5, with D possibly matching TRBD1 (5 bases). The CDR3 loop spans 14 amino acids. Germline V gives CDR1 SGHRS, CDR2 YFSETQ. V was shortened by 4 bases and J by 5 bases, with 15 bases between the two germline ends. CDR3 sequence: CASSALGQGETQYF. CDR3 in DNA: TGCGCCAGCAGCGCTTTGGGGCAGGGCGAGACCCAGTACTTC.

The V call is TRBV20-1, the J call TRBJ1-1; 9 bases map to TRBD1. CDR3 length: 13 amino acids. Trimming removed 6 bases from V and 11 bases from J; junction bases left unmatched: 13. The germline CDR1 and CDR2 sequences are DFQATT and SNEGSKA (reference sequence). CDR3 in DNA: TGCAGTGCGGCGCGAGCGACAGGGGGTATGGCTTTCTTT. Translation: CSAARATGGMAFF.

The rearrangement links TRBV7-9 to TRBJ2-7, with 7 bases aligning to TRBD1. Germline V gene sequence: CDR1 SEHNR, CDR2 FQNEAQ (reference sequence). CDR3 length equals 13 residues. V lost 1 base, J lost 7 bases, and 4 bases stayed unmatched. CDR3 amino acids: CASSLGQGGEQYV. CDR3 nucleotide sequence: TGTGCCAGCAGCTTAGGACAGGGTGGGGAGCAGTACGTC.

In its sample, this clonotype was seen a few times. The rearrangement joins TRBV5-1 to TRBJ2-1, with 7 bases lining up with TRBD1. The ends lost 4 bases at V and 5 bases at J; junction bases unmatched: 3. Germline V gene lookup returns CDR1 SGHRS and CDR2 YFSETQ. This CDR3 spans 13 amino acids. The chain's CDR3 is CASSVTGNNEQFF. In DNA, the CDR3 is TGCGCCAGCAGCGTGACAGGGAACAATGAGCAGTTCTTC.

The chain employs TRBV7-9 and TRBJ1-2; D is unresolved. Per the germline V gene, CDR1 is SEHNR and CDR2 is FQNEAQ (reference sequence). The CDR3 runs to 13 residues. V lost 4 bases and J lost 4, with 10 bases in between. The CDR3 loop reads CASSSPLGYGYTF. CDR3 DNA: TGTGCCAGCAGCTCACCCTTAGGCTATGGCTACACCTTC.